This entry lists 18 T cell receptor beta chains sequenced from one sample in a study of human T cells and chemical hapten exposure. Via MiXCR, TCRdb re-called the RACE reads, giving one row per CDR3 protein. The sample consists of some 79,000 distinct CDR3 sequences, 8.5% to 12% of them appearing once. Noted time point: patch test 2, 6 weeks after DPC sensitization. The treatment denotes: therapeutic diphenylcyclopropenone sensitization with weekly scalp DPC. Here the sequenced sample was whole blood, taken in connection with sensitization to the hapten diphenylcyclopropenone (DPC). The receptors were sampled from a woman aged 50 to 60 with alopecia areata. Some clones in this sample may be carry-over from other donors' samples.

The chain combines TRBV6-6 with TRBJ2-1; 11 nucleotides agree with TRBD1. The germline V gene encodes CDR1 MNHNY and CDR2 SVGAGI (reference sequence). The CDR3 runs 15 residues. Unmatched junction bases numbered 4, after V lost 2 bases and J lost 7 bases. The CDR3 region has the DNA TGTGCCAGCAGTTACGGACAGGGGGCTCGGAATGAGCAGTTCTTC. Amino acid sequence: CASSYGQGARNEQFF.

This clonotype came up many times. The chain combines TRBV29-1 with TRBJ2-1; weak D call: TRBD2 (5 bases). V was pared by 4 bases and J by 2 bases, with 12 bases between. The CDR3 loop spans 14 amino acids. Germline CDR1 and CDR2: SQVTM and ANQGSEA. CDR3 sequence: CSVVGGSTYNEQFF. CDR3 DNA: TGCAGCGTTGTAGGCGGGTCGACCTACAATGAGCAGTTCTTC.

This clonotype has just a few counts. The rearrangement uses TRBV15 and TRBJ2-5; D might be TRBD2 (5 bases). CDR3 length: 15 amino acids. V lost 0 bases and J 1 base, leaving 9 bases between the germline ends. Germline lookup yields CDR1 LNHNV and CDR2 YYDKDF (reference sequence). This CDR3 is CATSRDWSGQETQYF. In nucleotides, the CDR3 is TGTGCCACCAGCAGAGATTGGAGCGGCCAAGAGACCCAGTACTTC. Filled out from reference TRBV15 and TRBJ2-5, the complete variable domain reads DAMVIQNPRYQVTQFGKPVTLSCSQTLNHNVMYWYQQKSSQAPKLLFHYYDKDFNNEADTPDNFQSRRPNTSFCFLDIRSPGLGDTAMYLCATSRDWSGQETQYFGPGTRLLVL.

The chain has TRBV11-1 and TRBJ2-7; D might be TRBD1 or TRBD2, each matching 5 bases. V was trimmed by 2 bases and J by 1 base, leaving 12 bases between them. The CDR3 sequence is 15 residues long. The germline gives CDR1 SGHAT, CDR2 FQDESV (reference sequence). CDR3 loop: CASSLSWDGSYEQYF. The CDR3 nucleotides read TGTGCCAGCAGCTTATCCTGGGACGGGTCCTACGAGCAGTACTTC.

This clonotype has only one observation. V is TRBV7-6 and J is TRBJ1-3; TRBD1 is a possible D gene (5 bases). There are 15 residues in the CDR3. CDR1 and CDR2 from the germline V gene are SGHVS and FNYEAQ. Trimming removed 5 bases from V and 0 bases from J, with 11 bases in between. The CDR3 sequence is CASSTIDSSGNTIYF. The CDR3, as DNA: TGTGCCAGCAGCACCATCGACAGCTCTGGAAACACCATATATTTT.

The genes are TRBV20-1 and TRBJ2-1; a possible D gene is TRBD2 (6 bases). V was trimmed by 1 base and J by 10 bases, leaving 17 bases between them. Per germline, CDR1 DFQATT and CDR2 SNEGSKA (reference sequence). The CDR3 consists of 14 residues. For the CDR3, the DNA is TGCAGTGCTAGAGTCGGGAGAGGCCACCGCGAGCAGTTCTTC. Translation: CSARVGRGHREQFF.

The chain combines TRBV5-5 with TRBJ2-3, with 7 bases lining up with TRBD2. The CDR3 extends over 16 amino acids. Germline CDR1 is SGHKS and CDR2 is YYEKEE (reference sequence). The V gene end was trimmed by 1 base and the J gene end by 3 bases; junction bases not matched to a gene: 8. The CDR3 bases are TGTGCCAGCAGCTTGAGACTCGGCGGGAGTACAGATACGCAGTATTTT. It yields the protein CASSLRLGGSTDTQYF.

This clonotype ranks as medium-sized (0.01 to 0.1%). The chain carries TRBV29-1 and TRBJ2-6; 7 bases map to TRBD2. The CDR3 runs to 19 residues. Germline CDR1 SQVTM, CDR2 ANQGSEA. The V and J ends lost 0 bases and 0 bases, in that order; junction bases with no gene match: 11. The DNA of the CDR3 is TGCAGCGTTGAAGATCCACGGGAGGAGATTATCTCTGGGGCCAACGTCCTGACTTTC. Its protein is CSVEDPREEIISGANVLTF.

There are a few counts of this clonotype. The chain links TRBV11-2 to TRBJ1-5; 7 positions match TRBD1. There are 14 residues in the CDR3. Losses at the gene ends were 5 bases for V and 5 bases for J; bases not matched to a gene: 6. Germline CDR1 is SGHAT and CDR2 is FQNNGV. The CDR3, as DNA: TGTGCCAGCAGCCCTCACAGGGGATATCAGCCCCAGCATTTT. This sequence encodes CASSPHRGYQPQHF.

This clonotype was observed many times. The V and J genes are TRBV7-6 and TRBJ2-3; D gene unclear. Trimming stripped 5 bases from V and 5 bases from J, with 8 bases between. The CDR3 is made up of 12 amino acids. Germline V gene lookup returns CDR1 SGHVS and CDR2 FNYEAQ. In nucleotides, the CDR3 is TGTGCCAGCAGCCCGCTAATAGATACGCAGTATTTT. Its translation: CASSPLIDTQYF. The variable domain in full, completed from reference TRBV7-6 and TRBJ2-3, reads GAGVSQSPRYKVTKRGQDVALRCDPISGHVSLYWYRQALGQGPEFLTYFNYEAQQDKSGLPNDRFSAERPEGSISTLTIQRTEQRDSAMYRCASSPLIDTQYFGPGTRLTVL.

This clonotype was detected many times. The chain employs TRBV3-1 and TRBJ1-2; D uncertain. Trimming removed 3 bases at V and 8 bases at J, with 13 bases between. The CDR3 spans 13 residues. Germline assignment: CDR1 LGHDT and CDR2 YNNKEL (reference sequence). The DNA of the CDR3 is TGTGCCAGCAGCCAGGCAGCTGGTGAGGGCTACACCTTC. Its translation: CASSQAAGEGYTF.

This chain uses TRBV5-5 with TRBJ2-7, with D uncertain. Deletions cut 4 bases from V and 3 bases from J, with 14 bases between. Germline assignment: CDR1 SGHKS and CDR2 YYEKEE (reference sequence). The CDR3 has 14 amino acids. CDR3 residues: CASSHLGANYEQYF. Here the CDR3 DNA reads TGTGCCAGCAGCCACCTAGGTGCGAACTACGAGCAGTACTTC.

This clonotype was seen repeatedly, ten times or more. V and J are TRBV7-8 and TRBJ2-3; 11 bases fit TRBD2. CDR3 length: 15 amino acids. Germline CDR1 reads SGHVS; CDR2 reads FQNEAQ. J was trimmed by 4 bases and V by 2 bases; bases with no gene match: 2. CDR3 DNA sequence: TGTGCCAGCAGCTTAACTAGCGGGAGATCAGATACGCAGTATTTT. It is translated as CASSLTSGRSDTQYF.

The genes are TRBV6-5 and TRBJ2-7; D unclear. V lost 0 bases to trimming and J lost 2 bases, with 8 bases between them. The CDR3 is made up of 14 amino acids. Germline CDR1 MNHEY, CDR2 SVGAGI. Written as DNA, the CDR3 is TGTGCCAGCAGTTACTCAGGGTTCGCCTACGAGCAGTACTTC. It is translated as CASSYSGFAYEQYF.

This chain links TRBV7-2 with TRBJ2-7; TRBD2 matches 10 bases. Germline CDR1 reads SGHTA; CDR2 reads FQGNSA. The CDR3 runs to 16 residues. V shed 0 bases and J 2 bases; nucleotides not matched to a gene: 4. The CDR3: CASSLAPSGRAYEQYF. The DNA of the CDR3 is TGTGCCAGCAGCTTAGCGCCCAGCGGGAGGGCCTACGAGCAGTACTTC.

The chain uses TRBV27 and TRBJ1-5; 8 bases agree with TRBD1. The germline gives CDR1 MNHEY, CDR2 SMNVEV (reference sequence). The CDR3 contains 16 residues. The ends lost 6 bases at V and 2 bases at J; junction bases unmatched: 9. CDR3 DNA: TGTGCCAGCAGGGACAGGGCCCTCCAGGGCAATCAGCCCCAGCATTTT. Protein: CASRDRALQGNQPQHF.

The chain links TRBV18 to TRBJ1-2, with a possible D match to TRBD1 (5 bases). The CDR3 covers 13 residues. Germline V gene lookup returns CDR1 KGHSH and CDR2 LQKENI. V was shortened by 6 bases and J by 3 bases, with 11 bases between the two germline ends. CDR3 loop: CASSPDSDYGYTF. DNA for the CDR3: TGTGCCAGCTCTCCCGACAGCGACTATGGCTACACCTTC.

This clonotype has a handful of counts. This chain connects TRBV27 to TRBJ2-3, with a tentative D call TRBD2 (6 bases). The V end was cut by 1 base, the J end by 1 base, with 9 bases between. Germline CDR1 MNHEY, CDR2 SMNVEV (reference sequence). This CDR3 contains 15 residues. CDR3 sequence reads: CASSLLGLRTDTQYF. Written as DNA, the CDR3 is TGTGCCAGCAGTTTATTGGGACTTCGCACAGATACGCAGTATTTT.